Sequencing of this T cell receptor beta chain was carried out in a study of T cells in women clearing cervical HPV infection (dated by TCRdb to the late 2010s). Study-wide context: The cases were 20 to 30 women with histologically confirmed HPV16-related CIN3 or worse, and 2 of those women had invasive cancers. Blood from cases was collected at the visit where the lesion was first found, while blood from controls was collected once the infection could no longer be detected. The exploratory proof-of-principle case-control study was nested within the Guanacaste HPV Natural History Study in Costa Rica and compared TCR repertoires across cervical HPV16 outcomes. Cases and controls were matched on age within five years and on year of sample collection. Quality controls consisted of five blinded duplicates per group, for a total of 60 or so samples made up of approximately 50 participants and roughly ten replicates. In the parent cohort, roughly 10,000 women aged 18 or older were enrolled in Guanacaste, Costa Rica, during about 1992 to 1994 and were followed for seven years. Because only a few women had HLA typing data, the possibility that HLA type acted as a confounder could not be ruled out. Median age was about 35 years in cases versus approximately 37 in controls, and baseline characteristics did not differ significantly. For cases, a median interval of roughly 150 days, with an interquartile range of roughly 80 to 200 days, was observed between lesion detection and blood sampling. The approximately 23 controls were women who cleared a single incident HPV16 infection within 12 months without developing precancer or cancer.

Every participant had a single incident cervical HPV16 infection, and women with prevalent HPV16 infections were excluded. Cervical HPV DNA was detected with MY09/MY11 PCR, and genotyping was done by dot-blot hybridization. Approximately 16 mL of heparinized blood were centrifuged, and the buffy coat was aliquoted, frozen at -30°C, then stored at -80°C. Genomic DNA was extracted from buffy coat specimens using QIAGEN kits. Results and caveats for the whole study, not just this receptor: The cross-sectional design could not show whether associations preceded infection or resulted from it; effector/memory subsets and HPV-specific T cells were not isolated. Lower TRBV6-7 relative abundance was observed in cases than in controls (roughly 0.12% versus 0.15%; Bonferroni P = 0.0008). Because T-cell numbers per sample were unknown, differences in richness could reflect varying T-cell content rather than repertoire biology. Across sequencing depths, CIN3+ cases showed significantly higher TCR repertoire richness than controls, but evenness did not differ between the groups. Random forest classifiers combining richness and V gene abundances distinguished cases from controls with an estimated AUC of more than 0.75.

A remark on this clone: Its cognate antigen has yet to be identified. The read halts 3 residues ahead of the CDR3 end, with the missing end drawn from the germline J gene.

Relative to germline, V is 7 bases shorter and J is 0 bases shorter, with 9 bases between their ends. In the germline V gene, CDR1 corresponds to SNHLY and CDR2 to FYNNEI. The CDR3 has 13 amino acids, counting the end cysteine and phenylalanine. The CDR3 was read in part: 30 bases, with the frame set at base 1. The immunoSEQ assay used multiplex PCR to amplify TCR beta CDR3 regions from an average of roughly 1.2 ug of genomic DNA per sample. Primer bias was corrected in the assay by using a complete synthetic TCR repertoire to establish an amplification baseline. Amplicons were sequenced on the Illumina platform. As for how the authors treated the data: Sequence errors were corrected by clustering with frequency ratios and a modified nearest-neighbor algorithm, and the sequences were then analyzed in the immunoSEQ Analyzer using IMGT gene definitions. At each rarefaction depth, TCR richness and evenness were averaged across 20 rarefaction repeats, and any sample with fewer sequences than the depth was left out. Wilcoxon rank sum tests with FDR correction were used to compare V, D and J gene relative abundances between the groups. Blinded duplicates gave an intraclass correlation of under 97% for TCR richness and an average of 76.4% across about 65 gene segments. This immuneACCESS table, as held by TCRdb, lists in-frame sequences with V and J called but not all clones. Of the missing ones, under half trace to an unresolved V gene in checked studies; the others have no known cause. V, J and clone size derive from that table, while D and trimming were established from the DNA sequence. This sample's listing comprises about 20,000 clones. Of the sample, roughly 5% falls within the top ten clones.

The sequenced sample consisted of blood buffy coat. The rearrangement combines TRBV2 with TRBJ1-1, with a tentative D gene TRBD1 over 5 matching bases. The clonotype comes from a woman aged 18 to 75 with a cervical HPV16 infection that either progressed to CIN3+ or cleared (not recorded which). The sequenced part of the CDR3 DNA is TGTGCCAGCAAATACAGGTTGAACACTGAA. Its protein is CASKYRLNTE. The whole CDR3 protein is CASKYRLNTEAFF. With all but the CDR3 taken from the reference TRBV2 and TRBJ1-1 genes, the full variable domain is: EPEVTQTPSHQVTQMGQEVILRCVPISNHLYFYWYRQILGQKVEFLVSFYNNEISEKSEIFDDQFSVERPDGSNFTLKIRSTKLEDSAMYFCASKYRLNTEAFFGQGTRLTVV.